These 8 T cell receptor beta chains were sequenced from one sample in a study of T cells after yellow fever vaccination. TCRdb reanalysed the 5' RACE reads using MiXCR and keeps one entry per CDR3 protein. Found here are some 600,000 distinct CDR3 sequences, approximately 16% of them singletons; the top ten hold 15% to 20%. The sample here was PBMCs, taken 5 to 6 days after the first yellow fever vaccination. These receptors were collected from a young man who received the YFV17D yellow fever vaccine.

The V gene is TRBV28, the J gene TRBJ2-3; 10 nucleotides match TRBD2. J was trimmed by 0 bases and V by 6 bases; bases with no gene match: 3. CDR3 length: 15 amino acids. In germline, CDR1 is MDHEN, CDR2 SYDVKM. This CDR3 is CASRPLAGSTDTQYF. The CDR3 DNA is TGTGCCAGCAGACCACTAGCGGGGAGCACAGATACGCAGTATTTT.

There are a few counts of this clonotype. The chain joins TRBV5-1 to TRBJ2-1; D might be TRBD1 (5 bases). V lost 3 bases to trimming and J lost 8 bases, with 18 bases between them. The CDR3 is 15 amino acids. CDR1 is SGHRS and CDR2 is YFSETQ in the germline V gene. The CDR3, as DNA: TGCGCCAGCAGCTCGGCCTGGAGAAAAGGGGATGAGCAGTTCTTC. It yields the protein CASSSAWRKGDEQFF.

This clonotype was observed at least ten times. The V call is TRBV4-3, the J call TRBJ2-5; 8 nucleotides align to TRBD1. V lost 3 bases, J lost 4 bases, and 7 bases stayed unmatched. Germline CDR1 reads LGHNA; CDR2 reads YSLEER. The CDR3 sequence is 15 residues long. CDR3 bases: TGCGCCAGCAGCCAGTCGACAGGGGAGCGAGAGACCCAGTACTTC. It encodes CASSQSTGERETQYF.

This clonotype showed up just a few times. This chain uses TRBV6-2 or TRBV6-3 with TRBJ2-2, with TRBD2 matching 9 bases. Germline CDR1 reads MNHEY; CDR2 reads SVGEGT. The V and J ends lost 6 bases and 5 bases, in that order; junction bases with no gene match: 16. The CDR3 extends over 18 amino acids. The CDR3 sequence is CASSLLAGTTWRTGELFF. As DNA, the CDR3 is TGTGCCAGCAGCCTTCTAGCGGGGACTACCTGGCGGACCGGGGAGCTGTTTTTT.

This clonotype has only a few counts. The genes are TRBV12-3 or TRBV12-4 and TRBJ2-2; 8 nucleotides align to TRBD2. This CDR3 contains 14 residues. Trimming took 6 bases from V and 6 from J; bases not matched to a gene: 6. DNA of the CDR3: TGTGCCAGCAGCCTCTCCGGGGGGGCCGGGGAGCTGTTTTTT. Protein: CASSLSGGAGELFF.

The chain is built from TRBV20-1 and TRBJ2-7; D is possibly TRBD1 (5 bases). The length of the CDR3 is 16 residues. V shed 5 bases and J shed 0 bases, with 20 bases lying between them. Germline loops: CDR1 DFQATT, CDR2 SNEGSKA (reference sequence). CDR3 amino acids: CSALGLGHSSSYEQYV. In DNA form, the CDR3 reads TGCAGTGCTCTTGGGTTAGGACATTCGAGCTCCTACGAGCAGTACGTC.

This clonotype has more than one count but fewer than ten. This chain uses TRBV3-1 with TRBJ1-6; 7 bases agree with TRBD1. The germline V gene encodes CDR1 LGHDT and CDR2 YNNKEL (reference sequence). CDR3 length equals 20 residues. The junction had 12 bases not matched to a gene; V was cut back by 0 bases and J by 1 base. The CDR3 spells CASSQDPLDRLKSYNSPLHF. In nucleotides, the CDR3 is TGTGCCAGCAGCCAAGACCCTTTGGACAGGCTCAAGTCCTATAATTCACCCCTCCACTTT. Full variable domain (outside the CDR3, taken from reference TRBV3-1 and TRBJ1-6): DTAVSQTPKYLVTQMGNDKSIKCEQNLGHDTMYWYKQDSKKFLKIMFSYNNKELIINETVPNRFSPKSPDKAHLNLHINSLELGDSAVYFCASSQDPLDRLKSYNSPLHFGNGTRLTVT.

This clonotype was counted only a few times. The chain couples TRBV6-2 or TRBV6-3 to TRBJ2-7; D unresolved. The CDR3 extends over 13 amino acids. CDR1 is MNHEY, CDR2 SVGEGT, per germline. The germline V and J ends were trimmed by 0 bases and 3 bases, with 6 bases remaining between them. The DNA of the CDR3 is TGTGCCAGCAGTTACTCAAGGGACTACGAGCAGTACGTC. This sequence encodes CASSYSRDYEQYV.